This entry features one TCR beta chain sequence. As yet, its antigen is unknown. The time point: cycle 4 day 1 (C4D1), after six to seven weeks of nivolumab. Patients all relapsed after autologous stem cell transplantation, and there was variation in brentuximab vedotin exposure. The sample belongs to a study of PD-1 blockade in classical Hodgkin lymphoma. Findings and caveats of the study: Complete responders' diversity at baseline resembled that of newly diagnosed patients.

This CDR3 has 13 residues. V gave up 6 bases and J gave up 5 bases, with 10 bases separating them. Per the germline V gene, CDR1 is MNHEY and CDR2 is SVGAGI. The assay was immunoSEQ multiplex PCR, and TCRdb's table has in-frame clones only and misses some. The sample includes more than 75,000 clones, roughly 91% of them seen just once. This rearrangement joins TRBV6-5 to TRBJ2-2; no clear D gene. Sequences were derived from peripheral blood mononuclear cells (PBMCs), sampled before the fourth cycle of nivolumab. The TCR originated in a human donor with classical Hodgkin lymphoma. In DNA form, the CDR3 reads TGTGCCAGCAGCTTCCCTGAGACCGGGGAGCTGTTTTTT. This translates into CASSFPETGELFF.